Listed here are 30 T cell receptor beta chains from one sample, sequenced in a study of CD8 T cells in ankylosing spondylitis. TCRdb re-called the 5' RACE reads through MiXCR, storing one row per CDR3 protein. In the table there are roughly 180,000 distinct CDR3 sequences, approximately 10% of which are singletons. Specimen: blood, either unsorted or a sorted T cell fraction (not recorded which). All receptors come from a female donor with ankylosing spondylitis or in good health (not recorded which).

The V and J genes are TRBV20-1 and TRBJ2-7, with D possibly TRBD1 on 6 matching bases. This CDR3 has 15 amino acids. V was pared by 1 base and J by 3 bases, with 16 bases between. CDR1 is DFQATT and CDR2 is SNEGSKA in the germline V gene (reference sequence). The chain's CDR3 is CSARAAGTLHYEQYF. Written as DNA, the CDR3 is TGCAGTGCTAGAGCAGCCGGGACACTACACTACGAGCAGTACTTC.

Written as DNA, the CDR3 is TGTGCCAGCAGCGTAGGGACAGGGGCGCGAAATCAGCCCCAGCATTTT. Translating it yields CASSVGTGARNQPQHF. This chain uses TRBV9 with TRBJ1-5, with 9 bases fitting TRBD1. V was pared by 0 bases and J by 4 bases, with 5 bases of the junction left unmatched. Germline V lookup: CDR1 SGDLS, CDR2 YYNGEE. The CDR3 length is 16 residues.

This clonotype occurred a few times. The V and J genes are TRBV4-3 and TRBJ2-2; unclear D gene. Germline V gene data show CDR1 as LGHNA and CDR2 as YSLEER. V dropped 1 base and J dropped 7 bases, with 10 bases sitting between them. The CDR3 totals 14 residues. The CDR3 sequence is CASSQVTGFGELFF. For the CDR3, the DNA is TGCGCCAGCAGCCAAGTAACCGGGTTCGGGGAGCTGTTTTTT.

The chain links TRBV20-1 to TRBJ1-1; D remains unclear. This CDR3 spans 14 amino acids. Trimming took 5 bases from V and 5 from J, leaving 18 bases between them. Germline V gene sequence: CDR1 DFQATT, CDR2 SNEGSKA (reference sequence). DNA of the CDR3: TGCAGTGCTGCCCTAAGAGGCGGAGGAACTGAAGCTTTCTTT. Translation gives CSAALRGGGTEAFF.

This sequence joins TRBV6-5 and TRBJ2-2; 9 bases align to TRBD1. The V gene end was trimmed by 4 bases and the J gene end by 7 bases; junction bases not matched to a gene: 10. Germline CDR1 MNHEY, CDR2 SVGAGI. This CDR3 is 16 amino acids long. This CDR3 is CASSSRKQGAFGELFF. The DNA of the CDR3 is TGTGCCAGCAGTTCGCGAAAACAGGGGGCGTTCGGGGAGCTGTTTTTT.

The rearrangement uses TRBV7-2 and TRBJ2-7; 9 nucleotides line up with TRBD2. There are 14 residues in the CDR3. Germline assignment: CDR1 SGHTA and CDR2 FQGNSA. V lost 3 bases to trimming and J lost 2 bases; unmatched junction nucleotides: 2. The DNA for the CDR3 is TGTGCCAGCAGCTTTGGACTAGCGACCTACGAGCAGTACTTC. Translation gives CASSFGLATYEQYF.

In this sample, this clonotype turned up many times. This chain connects TRBV7-8 to TRBJ2-1; 7 bases map to TRBD2. Germline lookup yields CDR1 SGHVS and CDR2 FQNEAQ. Trimming at V came to 1 base and at J to 5 bases, leaving 2 bases not matched to a gene. This CDR3 contains 14 residues. The CDR3 sequence is CASSLGGGNNEQFF. The CDR3 DNA sequence: TGTGCCAGCAGCTTAGGGGGAGGGAACAATGAGCAGTTCTTC.

This clonotype was seen at least ten times. The CDR3 sequence is CASSSGGYQPQHF. CDR3 in DNA: TGTGCCAGCAGTTCCGGCGGTTATCAGCCCCAGCATTTT. This chain joins TRBV12-3 or TRBV12-4 and TRBJ1-5; the D is unclear. V was cut by 4 bases and J by 5 bases, with 9 bases left in between. This CDR3 contains 13 residues.

This chain joins TRBV7-9 and TRBJ1-1; possibly TRBD1 for D (5 bases). CDR3 length: 15 residues. CDR1 and CDR2 from the germline V gene are SEHNR and FQNEAQ (reference sequence). The V and J ends lost 1 base and 4 bases respectively, with 13 bases between them. The CDR3 DNA sequence: TGTGCCAGCAGCTTAGTGGCAGGGATGGGCACTGAAGCTTTCTTT. As protein: CASSLVAGMGTEAFF.

This clonotype was observed at least ten times. The chain carries TRBV3-1 and TRBJ2-1; D unclear. This CDR3 contains 12 residues. CDR1 and CDR2 from the germline V gene are LGHDT and YNNKEL (reference sequence). Between the trimmed V and J ends, which lost 1 base and 8 bases, there was a span of 6 bases. The CDR3 here is CASSQGIYEQFF. The CDR3 nucleotides read TGTGCCAGCAGCCAAGGGATTTATGAGCAGTTCTTC.

The rearrangement uses TRBV27 and TRBJ2-4; perhaps TRBD1 as D (6 bases). Germline CDR1 is MNHEY and CDR2 is SMNVEV (reference sequence). The V gene lost 5 bases and the J gene lost 6 bases, with 14 bases spanning the gap. The CDR3 contains 14 residues. The CDR3 DNA sequence: TGTGCCAGCAGTCCATATCAAGGGGGAAACATTCAGTACTTC. Encoded protein: CASSPYQGGNIQYF.

The V and J genes are TRBV6-5 and TRBJ2-1; D possibly corresponds to TRBD2 (5 bases). The CDR3 length is 12 residues. Germline V gene sequence: CDR1 MNHEY, CDR2 SVGAGI. V was clipped by 8 bases and J by 3 bases, with 8 bases between them. The CDR3 nucleotides are TGTGCCAGCGGGAGATTCTACAATGAGCAGTTCTTC. Its translation is CASGRFYNEQFF.

The chain uses TRBV19 and TRBJ2-7, with TRBD2 matching 9 bases. There are 19 residues in the CDR3. Per the germline V gene, CDR1 is LNHDA and CDR2 is SQIVND (reference sequence). V was pared by 3 bases and J by 1 base, with 16 bases of the junction left unmatched. Here the CDR3 reads CASSMGLPRREGRSYEQYF. CDR3 nucleotide sequence: TGTGCCAGTAGTATGGGACTTCCGAGGCGGGAGGGCCGGTCCTACGAGCAGTACTTC.

The rearrangement uses TRBV9 and TRBJ2-3, with D possibly being TRBD2 (6 bases). The germline V gene encodes CDR1 SGDLS and CDR2 YYNGEE. The CDR3 extends over 15 amino acids. Trimming removed 3 bases from V and 2 bases from J, with 13 bases in between. Here the CDR3 DNA reads TGTGCCAGCAGCGACTCTAGCGTGTCCACAGATACGCAGTATTTT. As protein: CASSDSSVSTDTQYF.

This clonotype showed up many times. V is TRBV9 and J is TRBJ1-2; D unclear. The V and J ends lost 2 bases and 4 bases respectively, with 15 bases between them. Germline CDR1 and CDR2: SGDLS and YYNGEE. There are 15 residues in the CDR3. CDR3 coding DNA: TGTGCCAGCAGCGTTACATCCGGTCACACCTATGGCTACACCTTC. Translation gives CASSVTSGHTYGYTF.

This rearrangement joins TRBV4-3 to TRBJ2-3, with TRBD2 matching 7 bases. V shed 1 base and J 7 bases; nucleotides not matched to a gene: 5. CDR1 LGHNA and CDR2 YSLEER come from the germline V gene. The CDR3 loop spans 14 amino acids. In DNA form, the CDR3 reads TGCGCCAGCAGCCAAGGGGAGGGAGCTTATACGCAGTATTTT. Translation: CASSQGEGAYTQYF.

This clonotype occurred a few times. CDR3 sequence (DNA): TGTGCCAGCAGCCACGAGCCCCCTTTAGTGGGCAGCTCCTACGAGCAGTACTTC. This gives the protein CASSHEPPLVGSSYEQYF. The V gene is TRBV14, the J gene TRBJ2-7; no clear D. There are 18 residues in the CDR3. V was clipped by 3 bases and J by 0 bases, with 21 bases between them. Looked up from germline, CDR1 is SGHDN and CDR2 is FVKESK.

This clonotype was counted ten times or more. This chain joins TRBV7-9 and TRBJ2-2, with D hard to call. Germline CDR1 SEHNR, CDR2 FQNEAQ (reference sequence). Trimming removed 1 base from V and 4 bases from J, with 4 bases in between. The CDR3 length is 13 residues. CDR3 sequence: CASSLESTGELFF. CDR3 nucleotide sequence: TGTGCCAGCAGCTTAGAGAGCACCGGGGAGCTGTTTTTT.

The J gene is TRBJ2-1, the V gene TRBV29-1, with 9 bases that match TRBD2. This CDR3 has 13 amino acids. After removal of 3 bases from V and 8 bases from J, the junction contained 5 bases not matched to a gene. CDR1 and CDR2 from the germline V gene are SQVTM and ANQGSEA. CDR3 nucleotides: TGCAGCGTTGAGTCGGGACTAGCATATGAGCAGTTCTTC. Amino acid sequence: CSVESGLAYEQFF.

A few counts support this clonotype. V gene TRBV7-9 combines with J gene TRBJ2-5; 7 bases match TRBD1. The J segment lost 2 bases and the V segment lost 6 bases, leaving 6 bases of the junction unmatched. The CDR3 is made up of 14 amino acids. Looked up from germline, CDR1 is SEHNR and CDR2 is FQNEAQ (reference sequence). For the CDR3, the DNA is TGTGCCAGCAGTTCGCGACAGGGACAAGAGACCCAGTACTTC. Its translation is CASSSRQGQETQYF. Variable domain in full (rest from reference TRBV7-9 and TRBJ2-5): DTGVSQNPRHKITKRGQNVTFRCDPISEHNRLYWYRQTLGQGPEFLTYFQNEAQLEKSRLLSDRFSAERPKGSFSTLEIQRTEQGDSAMYLCASSSRQGQETQYFGPGTRLLVL.

The chain employs TRBV9 and TRBJ2-7; perhaps TRBD2 as D (5 bases). Germline lookup yields CDR1 SGDLS and CDR2 YYNGEE. CDR3 length: 13 residues. With 4 bases removed from V and 7 bases from J, the gap between germline ends came to 15 bases. CDR3 sequence reads: CASSPAGIEEQYF. The CDR3, as DNA: TGTGCCAGCAGCCCAGCCGGGATCGAGGAGCAGTACTTC.

The V and J genes are TRBV6-5 and TRBJ2-4, with no clear D. The CDR3 covers 15 residues. V lost 0 bases, J lost 2 bases, and 8 bases lay in between. Germline loops: CDR1 MNHEY, CDR2 SVGAGI. The CDR3 region has the DNA TGTGCCAGCAGTTACTCGAAAGCTTCCAAAAACATTCAGTACTTC. Amino acid sequence: CASSYSKASKNIQYF.

This clonotype was counted a few times. The chain employs TRBV6-5 and TRBJ2-5, with TRBD1 matching over 7 bases. The CDR3 has 13 amino acids. J lost 5 bases, V lost 4 bases, and 4 bases had no gene match. From germline, CDR1 is MNHEY and CDR2 SVGAGI. The CDR3 region is CASSSLTGETQYF. CDR3 DNA sequence: TGTGCCAGCAGTTCCCTGACAGGGGAGACCCAGTACTTC.

The chain carries TRBV20-1 and TRBJ2-7; D perhaps matches TRBD2 (6 bases). Between the trimmed V and J ends, which lost 2 bases and 1 base, there was a span of 12 bases. The CDR3 length is 14 residues. CDR1 is DFQATT, CDR2 SNEGSKA, per germline (reference sequence). As DNA, the CDR3 is TGCAGTGCTAGACCCCGGAGGGGTTCCTACGAGCAGTACTTC. Translation: CSARPRRGSYEQYF.

This clonotype was found many times. The chain joins TRBV7-9 to TRBJ2-7; no definite D call. The V end was cut by 5 bases, the J end by 5 bases, with 10 bases between. The CDR3 has 12 amino acids. Germline CDR1 SEHNR, CDR2 FQNEAQ (reference sequence). The CDR3 loop reads CASSHSLDEQYF. CDR3 coding DNA: TGTGCCAGCAGCCACTCCTTGGACGAGCAGTACTTC.

The V call is TRBV27, the J call TRBJ2-2; D unclear. CDR1 is MNHEY and CDR2 is SMNVEV in the germline V gene (reference sequence). The CDR3 has 14 amino acids. Trimming cost V 3 bases and J 1 base, with 6 bases left between them. The CDR3 DNA is TGTGCCAGCAGTTTGTGGGGGAACACCGGGGAGCTGTTTTTT. It specifies CASSLWGNTGELFF.

This clonotype was counted only a few times. The V and J genes are TRBV9 and TRBJ2-2; the D call may be TRBD1 or TRBD2 (5 bases each). Germline CDR1 and CDR2: SGDLS and YYNGEE. The V end lost 2 bases, the J end lost 6 bases, and 17 bases lay between the germline ends. The CDR3 loop spans 16 amino acids. CDR3 amino acids: CASSVGTEAFSGELFF. In nucleotides, the CDR3 is TGTGCCAGCAGCGTTGGGACGGAGGCATTTTCCGGGGAGCTGTTTTTT.

V usage is TRBV12-3 or TRBV12-4 and J usage is TRBJ2-3, with unresolved D. CDR3 size: 13 residues. Trimming left V 7 bases short and J 4 bases short, with 12 bases between. CDR3 bases: TGTGCCAGCAACGGACGGTCTGCAGATACGCAGTATTTT. Its protein product is CASNGRSADTQYF.

The V call is TRBV12-3 or TRBV12-4, the J call TRBJ1-1; D unclear. Trimming took 4 bases from V and 8 from J, leaving 14 bases between them. This CDR3 is built from 13 residues. The CDR3 DNA reads as TGTGCCAGCAGTTCCAACTTCAGCGGGGAAGCTTTCTTT. Residues: CASSSNFSGEAFF.

This clonotype appeared a few times. The gene calls are TRBV12-3 or TRBV12-4 and TRBJ2-1; 13 bases are a match to TRBD2. The V segment lost 7 bases and the J segment 5 bases; nucleotides outside the gene matches: 5. The CDR3 has 15 amino acids. The CDR3 region has the DNA TGTGCCAGCACCCCAGGGACTAGCGGGAACAATGAGCAGTTCTTC. This gives the protein CASTPGTSGNNEQFF.